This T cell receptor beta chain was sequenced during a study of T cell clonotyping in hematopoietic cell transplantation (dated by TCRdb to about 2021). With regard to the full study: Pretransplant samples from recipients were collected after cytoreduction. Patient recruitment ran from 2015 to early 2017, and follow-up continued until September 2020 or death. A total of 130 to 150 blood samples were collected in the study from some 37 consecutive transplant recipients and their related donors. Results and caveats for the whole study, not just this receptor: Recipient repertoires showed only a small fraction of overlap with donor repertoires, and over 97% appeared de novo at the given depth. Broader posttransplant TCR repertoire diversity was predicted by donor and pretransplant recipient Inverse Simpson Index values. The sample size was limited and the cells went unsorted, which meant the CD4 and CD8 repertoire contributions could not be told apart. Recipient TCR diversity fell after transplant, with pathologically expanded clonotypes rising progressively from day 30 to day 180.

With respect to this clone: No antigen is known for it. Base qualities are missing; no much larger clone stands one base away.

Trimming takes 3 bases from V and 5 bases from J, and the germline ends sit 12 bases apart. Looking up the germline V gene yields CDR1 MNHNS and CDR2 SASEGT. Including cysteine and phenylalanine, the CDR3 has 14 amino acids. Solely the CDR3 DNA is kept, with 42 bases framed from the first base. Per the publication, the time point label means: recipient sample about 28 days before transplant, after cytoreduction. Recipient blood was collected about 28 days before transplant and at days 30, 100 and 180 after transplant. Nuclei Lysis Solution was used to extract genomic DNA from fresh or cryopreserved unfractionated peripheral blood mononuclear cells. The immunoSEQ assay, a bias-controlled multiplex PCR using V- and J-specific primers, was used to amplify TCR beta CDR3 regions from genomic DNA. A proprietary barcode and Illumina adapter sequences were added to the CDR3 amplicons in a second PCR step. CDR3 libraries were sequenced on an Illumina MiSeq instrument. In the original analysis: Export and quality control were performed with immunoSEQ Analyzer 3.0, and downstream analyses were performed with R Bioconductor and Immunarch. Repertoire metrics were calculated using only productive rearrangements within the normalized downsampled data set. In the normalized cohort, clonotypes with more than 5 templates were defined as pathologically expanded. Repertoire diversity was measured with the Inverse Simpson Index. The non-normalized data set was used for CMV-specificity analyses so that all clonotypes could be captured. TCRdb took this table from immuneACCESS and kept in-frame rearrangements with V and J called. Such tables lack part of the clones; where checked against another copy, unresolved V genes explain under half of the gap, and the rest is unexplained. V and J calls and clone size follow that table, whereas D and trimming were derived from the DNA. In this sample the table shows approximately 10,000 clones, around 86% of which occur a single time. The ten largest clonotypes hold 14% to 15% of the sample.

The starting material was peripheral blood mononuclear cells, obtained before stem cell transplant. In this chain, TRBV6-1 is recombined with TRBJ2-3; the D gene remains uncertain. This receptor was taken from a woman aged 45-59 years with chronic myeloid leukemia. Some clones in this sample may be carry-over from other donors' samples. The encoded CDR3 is CASSDGVWRDTQYF. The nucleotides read TGTGCCAGCAGTGATGGGGTTTGGAGAGATACGCAGTATTTT.